This entry concerns a single T cell receptor (beta chain). Its antigen is currently unknown. Trimming left V 4 bases short and J 12 bases short, with 20 bases between. The CDR3 contains 15 residues. CDR1 SGHRS and CDR2 YFSETQ come from the germline V gene. TCRdb re-analysed the 5' RACE reads in MiXCR, keeping a single row per CDR3 protein. This sample has around 150,000 distinct CDR3 sequences, with roughly 10% found just once. The sample belongs to a study of T-cell memory formation after mild COVID-19. About the research overall: The TCR clusters were mostly specific to one donor. General study points: The second-wave clones peaking on day 37 were not confirmed as SARS-CoV-2-specific. Later expanders leaned CD4+, whereas clones that contracted between day 15 and 85 were balanced CD4/CD8.

The V call is TRBV5-1, the J call TRBJ1-6, with D maybe TRBD1 (6 bases). Sequenced: PBMCs or a T cell subset sorted from them (not recorded which). This clonotype originated in a man between 18 and 29 years old who had mild COVID-19 (a few samples of this study predate the infection). Cell type and time point are not known. The DNA of the CDR3 is TGCGCCAGCAGCCCGCTACAGGGAGGCCCCCAACCCCTCCACTTT. Encoded protein: CASSPLQGGPQPLHF.